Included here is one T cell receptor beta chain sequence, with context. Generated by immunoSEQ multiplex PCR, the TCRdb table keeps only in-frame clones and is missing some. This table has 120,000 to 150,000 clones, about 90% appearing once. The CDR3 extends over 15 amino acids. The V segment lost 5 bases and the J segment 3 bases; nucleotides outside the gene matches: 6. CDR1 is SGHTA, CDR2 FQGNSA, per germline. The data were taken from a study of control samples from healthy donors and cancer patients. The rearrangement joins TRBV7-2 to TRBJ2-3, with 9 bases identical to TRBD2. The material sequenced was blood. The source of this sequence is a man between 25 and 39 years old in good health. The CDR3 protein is CASSAGGLATDTQYF. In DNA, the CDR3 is TGTGCCAGCAGCGCCGGGGGACTAGCTACAGATACGCAGTATTTT.